Below are 2 T cell receptor beta chains sequenced from a single sample in a study of CXCR3-negative and CXCR3-positive naive CD8 T cells (dated by TCRdb to 2018 to 2020). The reads were generated on a NextSeq 550. The Human TCR Profiling Kit (MiLaboratory) was used to prepare UMI-labeled 5' RACE TRB cDNA libraries. TCRdb reprocessed the raw reads; every CDR3 protein sequence is a single record, and DNA is not supplied. The table for this sample records around 140,000 distinct CDR3 sequences. The ten biggest clones cover about 0.48% of the sample. Sequencing was done on a sample of naive CXCR3- CD8+ T cells from blood. The cell subset or site label of this sample denotes: CD45RO-CCR7+CD27+CD95- naive CD8+ T cells lacking CXCR3 (TNR3-). These receptors came from a human donor in good health. Some clones in this sample may be carry-over from other donors' samples.

The chain couples TRBV5-5 to TRBJ2-5; as DNA is missing, the TRBD1 call by TCRdb cannot be tested. Looked up from germline, CDR1 is SGHKS and CDR2 is YYEKEE (reference sequence). This CDR3 spans 14 amino acids. This CDR3 is CASSLEPDQGPQYF.

The chain carries TRBV9 and TRBJ2-1; as DNA is missing, the TRBD2 call by TCRdb cannot be tested. There are 16 residues in the CDR3. Germline-derived CDR1 and CDR2 are SGDLS and YYNGEE. The CDR3 protein is CASSAGGSGIGNEQFF.